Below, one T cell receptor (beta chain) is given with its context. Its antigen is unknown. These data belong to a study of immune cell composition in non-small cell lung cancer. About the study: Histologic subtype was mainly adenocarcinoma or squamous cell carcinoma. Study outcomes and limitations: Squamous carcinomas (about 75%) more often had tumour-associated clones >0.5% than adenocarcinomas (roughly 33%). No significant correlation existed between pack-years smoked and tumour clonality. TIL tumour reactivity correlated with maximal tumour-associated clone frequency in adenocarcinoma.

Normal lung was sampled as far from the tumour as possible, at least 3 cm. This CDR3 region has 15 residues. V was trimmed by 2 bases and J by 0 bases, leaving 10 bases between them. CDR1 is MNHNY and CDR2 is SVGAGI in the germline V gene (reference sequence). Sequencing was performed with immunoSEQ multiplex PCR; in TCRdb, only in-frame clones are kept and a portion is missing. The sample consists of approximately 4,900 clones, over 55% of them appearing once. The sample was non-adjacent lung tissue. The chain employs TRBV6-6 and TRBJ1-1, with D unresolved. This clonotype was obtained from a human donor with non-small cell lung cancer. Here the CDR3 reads CASSYPGGLNTEAFF. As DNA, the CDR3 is TGTGCCAGCAGTTACCCCGGAGGGCTGAACACTGAAGCTTTCTTT.